This is a list of T cell receptor beta chains from one sample in a study of patients and donors after allogeneic stem cell transplantation. TCRdb used MiXCR to reprocess the RT-PCR reads, holding one entry per CDR3 protein. This table holds 920,000 or so distinct CDR3 sequences, 15% to 20% found once. Sequencing input: blood, either unsorted or a sorted T cell fraction (not recorded which). Receptors originate from a human donor who was either an allogeneic HSCT recipient or a stem cell or donor lymphocyte infusion donor (not recorded which). It is not recorded whose cells these are; they may come from a transplant donor. Each CDR3 is given with its conserved first and last residue. The D gene is left open where the match is weak. Size is stated for part of the rows, as once, few or many counts, or as a class when the clone is expanded.

CDR3: CAAGEAQYF
DNA: TGTGCCGCAGGGGAGGCGCAGTATTTT
size: -
D: -
J: TRBJ2-3
V: TRBV7-8

CDR3: CASSLTPDSSYEQYF
DNA: TGTGCCAGCAGTTTAACCCCCGACAGCTCCTACGAGCAGTACTTC
size: -
D: -
J: TRBJ2-7
V: TRBV27

CDR3: CASRNGGPVDTQYF
DNA: TGTGCCAGCAGAAATGGGGGGCCGGTAGATACGCAGTATTTT
size: few
D: -
J: TRBJ2-3
V: TRBV6-2/TRBV6-3

CDR3: CSAGDRSAYEQYF
DNA: TGCAGCGCTGGGGACAGATCTGCCTACGAGCAGTACTTC
size: -
D: TRBD1
J: TRBJ2-7
V: TRBV29-1

CDR3: CASSLLDRGDGYTF
DNA: TGTGCCAGCAGCTTATTGGACAGGGGGGATGGCTACACCTTC
size: -
D: TRBD1
J: TRBJ1-2
V: TRBV5-6

CDR3: CASSTYTDGDTQYF
DNA: TGCGCCAGCAGCACATACACAGACGGGGATACGCAGTATTTT
size: few
D: -
J: TRBJ2-3
V: TRBV5-1

CDR3: CASSMGQGLEAFF
DNA: TGTGCCAGCAGCATGGGACAGGGACTTGAAGCTTTCTTT
size: -
D: TRBD1
J: TRBJ1-1
V: TRBV9

CDR3: CASSRGFLAYEQYF
DNA: TGTGCCAGCTCACGGGGATTCCTTGCCTACGAGCAGTACTTC
size: -
D: -
J: TRBJ2-7
V: TRBV18

CDR3: CASSLAGTRRVIEQFF
DNA: TGTGCCAGCAGCTTAGCCGGGACTAGGAGGGTCATTGAGCAGTTCTTC
size: few
D: TRBD2
J: TRBJ2-1
V: TRBV7-9

CDR3: CATSPHGAGTDYGYTF
DNA: TGTGCCACCAGCCCCCACGGGGCAGGGACGGACTATGGCTACACCTTC
size: -
D: -
J: TRBJ1-2
V: TRBV15

CDR3: CASSFRQNIQYF
DNA: TGTGCCAGCAGCTTCAGACAAAACATTCAGTACTTC
size: few
D: -
J: TRBJ2-4
V: TRBV5-6

CDR3: CASSTSDRARRGYTF
DNA: TGTGCCAGCAGCACCTCTGACAGGGCAAGGCGCGGCTACACCTTC
size: -
D: TRBD1
J: TRBJ1-2
V: TRBV7-9

CDR3: CASRRTSGGIETQYF
DNA: TGTGCCAGCAGACGCACTAGCGGAGGTATTGAGACCCAGTACTTC
size: -
D: TRBD2
J: TRBJ2-5
V: TRBV6-2/TRBV6-3

CDR3: CASSSGGKGADTQYF
DNA: TGTGCCAGCAGTTCAGGAGGGAAGGGAGCAGATACGCAGTATTTT
size: -
D: -
J: TRBJ2-3
V: TRBV27

CDR3: CSSPAREGYGYTF
DNA: TGCAGCTCCCCGGCCAGGGAAGGCTATGGCTACACCTTC
size: many
D: -
J: TRBJ1-2
V: TRBV29-1

CDR3: CASSQDPEASGANVLTF
DNA: TGTGCCAGCAGCCAAGATCCGGAGGCCTCTGGGGCCAACGTCCTGACTTTC
size: many
D: -
J: TRBJ2-6
V: TRBV4-2

CDR3: CASSLVGTDGYTF
DNA: TGTGCCAGCAGCTTAGTTGGGACCGATGGCTACACCTTC
size: few
D: -
J: TRBJ1-2
V: TRBV7-9

CDR3: CASTQGTITRDQPQHF
DNA: TGTGCCAGCACACAGGGGACAATAACCCGTGATCAGCCCCAGCATTTT
size: -
D: TRBD1
J: TRBJ1-5
V: TRBV2

CDR3: CASSHRSPTRTDTQYF
DNA: TGTGCCAGCAGCCACCGCTCTCCGACTCGGACAGATACGCAGTATTTT
size: -
D: -
J: TRBJ2-3
V: TRBV3-1

CDR3: CAISDTNRDGYTF
DNA: TGTGCCATCTCCGATACAAACAGGGATGGCTACACCTTC
size: many
D: -
J: TRBJ1-2
V: TRBV10-3

CDR3: CATSEPGTGHTGELFF
DNA: TGTGCCACCAGTGAGCCCGGGACAGGGCACACCGGGGAGCTGTTTTTT
size: -
D: TRBD1
J: TRBJ2-2
V: TRBV24-1

CDR3: CASSVAPNQGVGTEAFF
DNA: TGTGCCAGCAGCGTAGCTCCAAACCAGGGGGTCGGCACTGAAGCTTTCTTT
size: many
D: TRBD1
J: TRBJ1-1
V: TRBV9

CDR3: CASSQDATGGIGYTF
DNA: TGCGCCAGCAGCCAAGACGCTACAGGGGGCATAGGCTACACCTTC
size: few
D: TRBD1
J: TRBJ1-2
V: TRBV4-3

CDR3: CASDIRGDSYNEQFF
DNA: TGTGCCAGCGACATAAGGGGGGACTCCTACAATGAGCAGTTCTTC
size: -
D: -
J: TRBJ2-1
V: TRBV5-5

CDR3: CASSAQNRGGLFF
DNA: TGTGCCAGCAGTGCGCAAAACAGGGGTGGGCTGTTTTTT
size: few
D: TRBD1
J: TRBJ2-2
V: TRBV12-3/TRBV12-4

CDR3: CASTSMEQFF
DNA: TGTGCCAGCACCTCTATGGAGCAGTTCTTC
size: few
D: -
J: TRBJ2-1
V: TRBV6-1

CDR3: CASSLERGGGYTQYF
DNA: TGTGCCAGCAGCTTAGAGCGGGGGGGCGGATATACGCAGTATTTT
size: -
D: TRBD2
J: TRBJ2-3
V: TRBV13

CDR3: CSPSGTGLETQYF
DNA: TGCAGTCCCTCCGGGACAGGGTTGGAGACCCAGTACTTC
size: -
D: TRBD1
J: TRBJ2-5
V: TRBV20-1

CDR3: CASSQGTGAQAFF
DNA: TGCGCCAGCAGCCAAGGAACAGGGGCGCAAGCTTTCTTT
size: few
D: TRBD1
J: TRBJ1-1
V: TRBV4-3

CDR3: CASSLSPEGHYGYTF
DNA: TGTGCCAGCAGTTTATCTCCGGAGGGTCACTATGGCTACACCTTC
size: -
D: -
J: TRBJ1-2
V: TRBV27

CDR3: CASGLANSPLHF
DNA: TGTGCTAGTGGTTTGGCTAATTCACCCCTCCACTTT
size: -
D: -
J: TRBJ1-6
V: TRBV12-5

CDR3: CASSWGLAGVEETQYF
DNA: TGTGCCAGCAGTTGGGGACTAGCGGGAGTTGAAGAGACCCAGTACTTC
size: few
D: TRBD2
J: TRBJ2-5
V: TRBV12-3/TRBV12-4

CDR3: CASSPSGNSYNEQFF
DNA: TGTGCCAGCAGTCCTAGCGGAAACTCCTACAATGAGCAGTTCTTC
size: many
D: TRBD2
J: TRBJ2-1
V: TRBV7-9

CDR3: CASSQRLEGSEAFF
DNA: TGTGCCAGCAGCCAGAGGTTAGAGGGGTCTGAAGCTTTCTTT
size: few
D: -
J: TRBJ1-1
V: TRBV4-2